This paragraph reports one T cell receptor (beta chain). What it recognizes is unknown. The primer mix had 60 Vbeta and 13 Jbeta primers. Only in-frame clones appear in the TCRdb table, and some are missing; sequencing was by immunoSEQ multiplex PCR. The table records around 140,000 clones, approximately 76% of them present only once. There are 21 residues in the CDR3. Germline CDR1 is MGHRA and CDR2 is YSYEKL. V dropped 0 bases and J dropped 0; count of bases not matched to a gene: 12. These data come from a study of cytomegalovirus exposure and HLA in healthy donors. The study, taken as a whole, reports: In an earlier analysis, productive rearrangement rates for most beta V segments clustered near 87% or 30%. V- and J-gene trimming of TCR beta was linked (in a later analysis) to a missense DCLRE1C variant.

The gene calls are TRBV4-1 and TRBJ1-6, with 9 nucleotides matching TRBD1. The sequenced sample consisted of PBMCs. This receptor was taken from a man aged 35-49 years in good health and CMV-seronegative. DNA for the CDR3: TGCGCCAGCAGCCAAGAGGGACAGGGATCGTTCCAGCCCTCCTATAATTCACCCCTCCACTTT. Translating it yields CASSQEGQGSFQPSYNSPLHF.